The 20 T cell receptor beta chains reported below all come from one sample, sequenced in a study of T cells in Graves' hyperthyroidism and ophthalmopathy. Using RNA transcripts as the source, TCR beta CDR3 regions were amplified. With the HTBI primer set, the TCR CDR3 went through a first round of RT-PCR. Using its own MiXCR run on the multiplex PCR reads, TCRdb lists one record per CDR3 protein. The sample contains around 300,000 distinct CDR3 sequences, more than 10% of which appear only once. The sequenced material came from blood. Receptor source: a woman in her twenties or thirties with Graves' hyperthyroidism that later progressed to Graves' ophthalmopathy.

The chain uses TRBV11-3 and TRBJ2-1; 8 nucleotides line up with TRBD2. This CDR3 has 16 residues. Unmatched junction bases numbered 14, after V lost 5 bases and J lost 8 bases. The V gene's germline CDR1 is SGHNT and CDR2 YENEEA. The chain's CDR3 is CASSPLGRGDGDEQFF. The CDR3 nucleotides read TGTGCCAGCAGCCCCCTGGGGCGGGGGGATGGTGATGAGCAGTTCTTC.

This clonotype was counted once. The V and J genes are TRBV11-2 and TRBJ2-5, with D possibly being TRBD1 (6 bases). The CDR3 is made up of 15 amino acids. The V gene lost 2 bases and the J gene lost 5 bases, with 15 bases spanning the gap. CDR1 and CDR2 from the germline V gene are SGHAT and FQNNGV. CDR3 bases: TGTGCCAGCAGCTTAAGGGGGATAAATGAGGAGACCCAGTACTTC. Protein: CASSLRGINEETQYF.

This clonotype was seen repeatedly, ten times or more. The rearrangement uses TRBV15 and TRBJ2-7, with TRBD1 identical over 8 bases. V dropped 0 bases and J dropped 1; count of bases not matched to a gene: 5. CDR1 is LNHNV, CDR2 YYDKDF, per germline (reference sequence). The CDR3 totals 16 residues. The CDR3 loop reads CATSRDQGAISYEQYF. The DNA for the CDR3 is TGTGCCACCAGCAGAGATCAGGGGGCCATATCCTACGAGCAGTACTTC.

Only a few counts were recorded for this clonotype. The J gene is TRBJ2-2, the V gene TRBV6-2 or TRBV6-3, with 7 bases lining up with TRBD1. This CDR3 region has 14 residues. CDR1 and CDR2 (germline): MNHEY, SVGEGT. V trimming: 2 bases; J trimming: 7 bases; junction bases outside the gene matches: 4. The CDR3 DNA is TGTGCCAGCAGTTACAGGGGGCGCAGCGGGGAGCTGTTTTTT. Its protein product is CASSYRGRSGELFF.

This clonotype came up many times. The chain is built from TRBV24-1 and TRBJ2-3; 12 bases fit TRBD2. The trim removed 3 bases at V and 4 bases at J, leaving 4 bases unmatched. Germline V CDR1 and CDR2: KGHDR, SFDVKD. This CDR3 comprises 16 residues. The CDR3 here is CATSDASGRAADTQYF. CDR3 sequence (DNA): TGTGCCACCAGTGATGCTAGCGGGAGGGCCGCAGATACGCAGTATTTT.

In its sample, this clonotype was seen many times. The chain couples TRBV6-1 to TRBJ2-1, with D maybe TRBD2 (6 bases). From germline, CDR1 is MNHNS and CDR2 SASEGT. The V end lost 6 bases, the J end lost 6 bases, and 27 bases lay between the germline ends. The CDR3 is made up of 18 amino acids. The CDR3 reads CASRGTLPKTSPANEQFF. CDR3 coding DNA: TGTGCCAGCAGGGGGACCCTTCCGAAAACTAGCCCGGCCAATGAGCAGTTCTTC.

This clonotype was observed many times. The CDR3 DNA reads TGTGCCAGCAGCTTATCGGAGGCGGCGGCCTACGAGCAGTACTTC. Its translation: CASSLSEAAAYEQYF. The gene calls are TRBV7-2 and TRBJ2-7; TRBD2 might be the D (5 bases). V was trimmed by 2 bases and J by 2 bases, leaving 13 bases between them. The CDR3 contains 15 residues. Germline CDR1 and CDR2: SGHTA and FQGNSA. The full variable domain, rest sourced from reference TRBV7-2 and TRBJ2-7, is GAGVSQSPSNKVTEKGKDVELRCDPISGHTALYWYRQSLGQGLEFLIYFQGNSAPDKSGLPSDRFSAERTGGSVSTLTIQRTQQEDSAVYLCASSLSEAAAYEQYFGPGTRLTVT.

This clonotype has more than one count but fewer than ten. The chain uses TRBV27 and TRBJ1-2, with 9 nucleotides matching TRBD1. The CDR3 length is 12 residues. Germline loops: CDR1 MNHEY, CDR2 SMNVEV (reference sequence). V trimming: 11 bases; J trimming: 4 bases; junction bases outside the gene matches: 5. CDR3 sequence (DNA): TGTGCCGTGGGACAGGGAATCTATGGCTACACCTTC. It encodes CAVGQGIYGYTF.

This clonotype has more than one count but fewer than ten. The chain joins TRBV3-2 to TRBJ2-7; the table's D gene call, TRBD1, was not cross checked with the DNA. TRBV3-2 is marked as a pseudogene. CDR3 size: 14 residues. The CDR3: CASSLHARQGEQYF. DNA of the CDR3: TGTGCCAGCAGCCTCCACGCCCGGCAGGGCGAGCAGTACTTC.

This clonotype was counted a few times. The gene calls are TRBV9 and TRBJ1-1, with D possibly being TRBD1 (5 bases). Deletions cut 8 bases from V and 1 base from J, with 12 bases between. The CDR3 is 13 residues long. Germline V gives CDR1 SGDLS, CDR2 YYNGEE. The CDR3, as DNA: TGTGCCAGTTCAGGGCAGCAGAACACTGAAGCTTTCTTT. Translation: CASSGQQNTEAFF.

This clonotype turned up a few times. The junction shows a germline mismatch at one end, possibly a read error. V is TRBV4-3 and J is TRBJ2-5; 10 bases match TRBD2. The CDR3 is 16 amino acids. Per germline, CDR1 LGHNA and CDR2 YSLEER. The CDR3 region has the DNA TGCGCCAACAGCCAGTCCCTAGCGGGAGCCAGTGAGACCCAGTACTTC. It is translated as CANSQSLAGASETQYF.

This clonotype was seen at least ten times. The genes are TRBV6-2 or TRBV6-3 and TRBJ1-1; 8 bases line up with TRBD1. Germline-derived CDR1 and CDR2 are MNHEY and SVGEGT. This CDR3 is 12 amino acids long. J lost 8 bases, V lost 6 bases, and 5 bases had no gene match. Written as DNA, the CDR3 is TGTGCCAGCAGAATAGGACAGGGAGAAGCTTTCTTT. Its protein is CASRIGQGEAFF.

This clonotype was seen repeatedly, ten times or more. V usage is TRBV6-2 or TRBV6-3 and J usage is TRBJ2-2; 11 bases fit TRBD2. The CDR3 has 15 amino acids. Germline CDR1 reads MNHEY; CDR2 reads SVGEGT. Unmatched junction bases numbered 8, after V lost 9 bases and J lost 5 bases. CDR3 sequence: CASASLAGGTGELFF. In DNA, the CDR3 is TGTGCCAGTGCCTCCCTAGCGGGAGGAACCGGGGAGCTGTTTTTT.

In this sample, this clonotype turned up many times. The chain couples TRBV7-9 to TRBJ2-1, with TRBD2 as a possible D gene (5 bases). Germline assignment: CDR1 SEHNR and CDR2 FQNEAQ (reference sequence). The CDR3 length is 15 residues. V was pared by 2 bases and J by 2 bases, with 10 bases between. Here the CDR3 DNA reads TGTGCCAGCAGCTTAACGGGAAGGACCTACAATGAGCAGTTCTTC. It specifies CASSLTGRTYNEQFF.

This clonotype occurred a few times. The chain carries TRBV20-1 and TRBJ1-5; 10 bases fit TRBD1. The germline V gene has CDR1 DFQATT and CDR2 SNEGSKA (reference sequence). The CDR3 is made up of 16 amino acids. V trimming: 6 bases; J trimming: 0 bases; junction bases outside the gene matches: 8. CDR3 nucleotides: TGCAGTGCGAAGGACAGGGGGGATTATAGCAATCAGCCCCAGCATTTT. Translation: CSAKDRGDYSNQPQHF.

The table lists this clonotype with many counts. This chain uses TRBV6-1 with TRBJ2-7, with D maybe TRBD2 (7 bases). The ends were cut back, 7 bases at V and 1 base at J, with 20 bases in the middle. The CDR3 consists of 16 residues. CDR1 is MNHNS and CDR2 is SASEGT in the germline V gene. CDR3: CASIGGGGQTSYEQYF. The CDR3 DNA follows: TGTGCCAGCATCGGGGGAGGGGGACAAACTTCCTACGAGCAGTACTTC.

This clonotype was detected ten times or more. The chain uses TRBV6-2 or TRBV6-3 and TRBJ2-5, with unresolved D. The CDR3 contains 17 residues. From germline, CDR1 is MNHEY and CDR2 SVGEGT. V lost 2 bases, J lost 0 bases, and 16 bases lay in between. The CDR3 loop reads CASSYDLDGRYQETQYF. CDR3 DNA sequence: TGTGCCAGCAGTTACGACCTGGACGGACGGTACCAAGAGACCCAGTACTTC.

The chain employs TRBV6-1 and TRBJ2-5, with 7 nucleotides matching TRBD2. The CDR3 runs 14 residues. Germline CDR1 is MNHNS and CDR2 is SASEGT. V shed 8 bases and J 7 bases; nucleotides not matched to a gene: 13. The CDR3 here is CASSLSGEGWTQYF. The CDR3 DNA sequence: TGTGCCAGCTCCTTAAGCGGGGAAGGGTGGACCCAGTACTTC.

This clonotype has ten or more counts. This rearrangement joins TRBV3-1 to TRBJ2-3; possibly TRBD2 for D (5 bases). The length of the CDR3 is 15 residues. CDR1 and CDR2 (germline): LGHDT, YNNKEL (reference sequence). V was clipped by 4 bases and J by 4 bases, with 15 bases between them. CDR3 sequence: CASSPDLRTADTQYF. The CDR3 region has the DNA TGTGCCAGCAGCCCAGACCTGAGGACTGCAGATACGCAGTATTTT.

The rearrangement joins TRBV10-3 to TRBJ2-1; 7 nucleotides line up with TRBD2. Germline lookup yields CDR1 ENHRY and CDR2 SYGVKD. The CDR3 spans 15 residues. The J segment lost 1 base and the V segment lost 3 bases, leaving 3 bases of the junction unmatched. The DNA of the CDR3 is TGTGCCATCAGTGACTTTAGCGGGTCCTACAATGAGCAGTTCTTC. It encodes CAISDFSGSYNEQFF.